Listed below are T cell receptor beta chains from one sample, sequenced in a study of T-cell reconstitution after alpha-beta-depleted transplantation in children. Each CDR3 protein is one row after TCRdb ran MiXCR on the PCR reads. The repertoire holds around 600,000 distinct CDR3 sequences, with more than 9% as singletons. The sample was PBMCs from the stem cell graft donor, taken from the stem cell graft. These receptors were taken from a human donor who donated a stem cell graft to a child with acute myeloid leukemia. The CDR3 runs from the conserved cysteine through the conserved F or W. The order of the fields is CDR3 length, clone size, J gene, V gene, CDR3 protein. Size is omitted from some rows. Given values are once, few, many or a class for expanded clones.

13	NA	TRBJ2-1	TRBV5-6	CASSLFTNNEQFF
16	few	TRBJ2-1	TRBV7-2	CASSPQGTSGRNEQFF
12	NA	TRBJ2-7	TRBV29-1	CSVGGTPYEQYF
18	NA	TRBJ2-3	TRBV5-1	CASSLADRGLISTDTQYF
13	NA	TRBJ1-2	TRBV7-6	CASSLTGQVGYTF
15	few	TRBJ2-7	TRBV11-2	CASSKRRDSNYEQYF
15	many	TRBJ2-7	TRBV10-3	CAISDLSGSSYEQYF
15	NA	TRBJ2-3	TRBV4-3	CASSQRTGAPDTQYF
20	many	TRBJ2-2	TRBV14	CASSQYKGLAGVAHTGELFF
15	NA	TRBJ1-1	TRBV6-1	CASSEWPGYRSEAFF
13	few	TRBJ2-3	TRBV2	CASSGGGSDTQYF
16	many	TRBJ2-4	TRBV5-1	CASSLGAYLTKNIQYF